This T cell receptor beta chain appears in the sequencing data of a study of CD4 T cells in relation to SARS-CoV-2 and coronaviruses. The overall study: Convalescent patients were fewer than ten males and a few females; two were Hispanic.

The germline gives CDR1 SGHDT, CDR2 YYEEEE. CDR3 length: 17 residues. V lost 0 bases to trimming and J lost 1 base, with 15 bases between them. The table came from immunoSEQ multiplex PCR; TCRdb's copy has only in-frame clones and leaves some out. This sample has about 56,000 clones, with about 90% found just once. The chain is built from TRBV5-6 and TRBJ2-3; tentatively, D is TRBD2 (7 bases). Sequencing used naive CD4+ T cells from PBMCs. This sample's subset: naive CD4+ T cells isolated by negative enrichment. This TCR came from an adult with COVID-19. Here the CDR3 reads CASSLASGGLRTDTQYF. For the CDR3, the DNA is TGTGCCAGCAGCTTGGCCTCGGGGGGCCTTCGCACAGATACGCAGTATTTT.